This T cell receptor beta chain was recorded in a study of blood T cells in healthy people across ages. Germline V lookup: CDR1 SEHNR, CDR2 FQNEAQ (reference sequence). Trimming took off 0 bases at V and 2 bases at J, with 10 bases between the two ends. CDR3 length equals 15 residues. Alongside a J-beta primer mix, a sample-barcoded 5' primer served in a second PCR lasting about 7 to 12 cycles. From each sample, at least 3 million paired-end reads containing CDR3 were obtained. TCRdb redid the calling of the 5' RACE reads with MiXCR, one entry per CDR3 protein. The sample has 800,000 to 950,000 distinct CDR3 sequences, about 44% seen once. As regards this clonotype: Its target is not known.

Per-sample PBMC isolation yielded at least 7 million cells. General study points: It was the long-lived donors that had more naive CD4+ cells and higher diversity than aged donors.

The genes are TRBV7-9 and TRBJ2-5, with D perhaps TRBD1 (5 bases). This TCR was sampled from a man younger than 45 in good health. The sample was blood. The CDR3 region has the DNA TGTGCCAGCAGCTTAGCTACGCAGGGTCAAGAGACCCAGTACTTC. Protein product: CASSLATQGQETQYF.